The 10 T cell receptor beta chains below come from one sample, sequenced in a study of T-cell memory formation after mild COVID-19. One entry per CDR3 protein, called by TCRdb with MiXCR from the 5' RACE reads. The sample carries under 600,000 distinct CDR3 sequences, about 20% recorded once. The source material was PBMCs or a T cell subset sorted from them (not recorded which). These receptors came from an adult woman who had mild COVID-19 (a few samples of this study predate the infection). Cell type and time point are not known.

The rearrangement links TRBV20-1 to TRBJ1-2, with TRBD1 identical over 9 bases. Germline V lookup: CDR1 DFQATT, CDR2 SNEGSKA (reference sequence). Trimming took 5 bases from V and 4 from J; bases not matched to a gene: 14. This CDR3 contains 16 residues. CDR3 sequence: CSAHQPPGQGGYGYTF. In DNA, the CDR3 is TGCAGTGCTCACCAACCCCCGGGACAGGGTGGCTATGGCTACACCTTC.

This clonotype was detected ten times or more. Here the CDR3 reads CASSLSGQGGPDTQYF. The CDR3 region has the DNA TGTGCCAGCAGCTTAAGCGGACAGGGAGGCCCGGATACGCAGTATTTT. The chain links TRBV7-9 to TRBJ2-3; 8 bases agree with TRBD1. This CDR3 region has 16 residues. CDR1 is SEHNR and CDR2 is FQNEAQ in the germline V gene (reference sequence). V was pared by 2 bases and J by 6 bases, with 10 bases of the junction left unmatched.

The sample holds many counts of this clonotype. The chain recombines TRBV20-1 with TRBJ2-1; D remains ambiguous. The CDR3 extends over 14 amino acids. V lost 0 bases to trimming and J lost 6 bases, with 12 bases between them. Germline CDR1 is DFQATT and CDR2 is SNEGSKA (reference sequence). In DNA form, the CDR3 reads TGCAGTGCTAGAGATCTGGATCGTGGCAATGAGCAGTTCTTC. This encodes CSARDLDRGNEQFF.

CDR3 bases: TGCGCCAGCAGCCCCTATGCTGCGGGGAGCTCCTACGAGCAGTACTTC. Encoded protein: CASSPYAAGSSYEQYF. This chain joins TRBV4-1 and TRBJ2-7; D is perhaps TRBD2 (6 bases). The ends were cut back, 4 bases at V and 0 bases at J, with 16 bases in the middle. Germline assignment: CDR1 MGHRA and CDR2 YSYEKL. The CDR3 contains 16 residues.

This clonotype was observed a handful of times. The J gene is TRBJ1-1, the V gene TRBV12-3 or TRBV12-4, with 9 bases aligning to TRBD1. This CDR3 comprises 14 residues. The junction had 7 bases not matched to a gene; V was cut back by 6 bases and J by 5 bases. The CDR3 protein is CASSRRQGGTEAFF. The CDR3 bases are TGTGCCAGCAGCCGCCGACAGGGGGGGACTGAAGCTTTCTTT.

The chain joins TRBV30 to TRBJ1-1; no reliable D call. The CDR3 spans 13 residues. CDR1 and CDR2 (germline): GTSNPN, SVGIG (reference sequence). V was clipped by 5 bases and J by 0 bases, with 10 bases between them. The CDR3 loop is CAWDTKLNTEAFF. The CDR3 nucleotides are TGTGCCTGGGACACCAAATTGAACACTGAAGCTTTCTTT.

Many counts were recorded for this clonotype. The chain is built from TRBV12-3 or TRBV12-4 and TRBJ2-3, with D unclear. This CDR3 is built from 16 residues. Trimming left V 6 bases short and J 2 bases short, with 18 bases between. CDR3 sequence reads: CASRPRTGVTTDTQYF. CDR3 coding DNA: TGTGCCAGCAGACCTCGGACCGGCGTAACCACAGATACGCAGTATTTT.

This chain links TRBV10-3 with TRBJ2-2; possibly TRBD2 for D (7 bases). V lost 4 bases and J lost 5, with 14 bases in between. CDR3 size: 15 residues. Germline V gene lookup returns CDR1 ENHRY and CDR2 SYGVKD. The CDR3, as DNA: TGTGCCATCAGTGCACGGGGGGCGGGAACCGGGGAGCTGTTTTTT. As protein: CAISARGAGTGELFF.

This clonotype has a handful of counts. CDR3 loop: CASSLRPPDRADIQYF. The CDR3 nucleotides are TGTGCCAGCAGCTTACGGCCTCCCGACAGGGCGGACATTCAGTACTTC. The J gene is TRBJ2-4, the V gene TRBV7-2; 7 bases map to TRBD1. The CDR3 has 16 residues. Per the germline V gene, CDR1 is SGHTA and CDR2 is FQGNSA. The ends lost 2 bases at V and 8 bases at J; junction bases unmatched: 12.

This clonotype came up a few times. The chain links TRBV23-1 to TRBJ2-5; D not certain. TRBV23-1 qualifies as an ORF whose function is uncertain. Deletions cut 6 bases from V and 0 bases from J, with 20 bases between. The length of the CDR3 is 17 residues. The CDR3 nucleotides read TGCGCCAGCAGCCGCCTCGAGCCCCTTTGGTACCAAGAGACCCAGTACTTC. It yields the protein CASSRLEPLWYQETQYF.